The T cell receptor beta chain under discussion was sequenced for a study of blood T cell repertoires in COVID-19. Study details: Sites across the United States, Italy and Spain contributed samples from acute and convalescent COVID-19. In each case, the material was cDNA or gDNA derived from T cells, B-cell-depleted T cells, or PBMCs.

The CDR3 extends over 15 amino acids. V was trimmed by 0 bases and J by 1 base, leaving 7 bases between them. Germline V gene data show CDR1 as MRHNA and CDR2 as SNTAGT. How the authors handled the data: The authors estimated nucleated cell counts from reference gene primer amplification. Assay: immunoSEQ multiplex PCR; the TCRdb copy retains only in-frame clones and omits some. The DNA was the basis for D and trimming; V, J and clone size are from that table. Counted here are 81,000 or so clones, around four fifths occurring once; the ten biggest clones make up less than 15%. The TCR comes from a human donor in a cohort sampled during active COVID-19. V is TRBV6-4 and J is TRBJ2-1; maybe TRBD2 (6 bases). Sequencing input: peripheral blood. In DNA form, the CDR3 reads TGTGCCAGCAGTGACTCGAGCGGGTCCTACAATGAGCAGTTCTTC. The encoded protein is CASSDSSGSYNEQFF.